This T cell receptor beta chain was sequenced during a study of T cells in Graves' hyperthyroidism and ophthalmopathy. Overall study context: Peripheral blood sampling occurred at initial diagnosis, before any treatment.

The CDR3 is made up of 13 amino acids. Looked up from germline, CDR1 is SGHTA and CDR2 is FQGNSA. V was clipped by 8 bases and J by 6 bases; unmatched bases: 10. Findings and caveats of the study: In the blood, most expanded thyroid clonotypes above 0.001 appeared as well.

Researchers amplified the TCR beta CDR3 regions from RNA transcripts. First-round RT-PCR of the TCR CDR3 relied on the HTBI primer set. TCRdb reprocessed the multiplex PCR reads via MiXCR and lists one record per CDR3 protein. The table shows around 280,000 distinct CDR3 sequences, with about an eighth occurring only once. Those patients with uncontrolled infection, other autoimmune disease, pregnancy or lactation were excluded. Note on this clonotype: The antigen is not known.

This TCR was recovered from a woman in her twenties or thirties with Graves' hyperthyroidism that later progressed to Graves' ophthalmopathy. The chain uses TRBV7-2 and TRBJ2-7; the match to TRBD1 covers 7 bases. The sequenced material came from blood. The CDR3 sequence is CASGPRQGFEQYF. The CDR3 bases are TGTGCCAGCGGACCAAGACAGGGCTTCGAGCAGTACTTC.